Listed below are T cell receptor beta chains from one sample, sequenced in a study of OX40 agonist ivuxolimab in advanced cancers. Sequenced by immunoSEQ multiplex PCR; TCRdb stores in-frame clones only, minus some. Of approximately 130,000 clones listed, 90% are singletons. The sequencing here drew on CD4+ or CD8+ T cells sorted from blood, taken in a trial of the OX40 agonist ivuxolimab. These receptors were taken from an adult with an advanced solid tumor such as melanoma, head and neck, liver or kidney cancer. Both conserved end residues are trimmed from each CDR3. The order of the fields is J gene, CDR3 length, D gene, V gene, CDR3 protein. The D gene is left open where the match is weak.

j_call: TRBJ2-1
cdr3_length: 14
d_call: NA
v_call: TRBV5-8
cdr3_aa: ASSLGGDYSYNEQF

j_call: TRBJ1-6
cdr3_length: 12
d_call: NA
v_call: TRBV18
cdr3_aa: ASSQTASRSPLH

j_call: TRBJ1-1
cdr3_length: 10
d_call: NA
v_call: TRBV19
cdr3_aa: ASSIRDTEAF

j_call: TRBJ2-7
cdr3_length: 14
d_call: TRBD2
v_call: TRBV18
cdr3_aa: ASSPRASGPESWRY

j_call: TRBJ2-3
cdr3_length: 12
d_call: NA
v_call: TRBV5-1
cdr3_aa: ASSSGQSTDTQY

j_call: TRBJ2-7
cdr3_length: 14
d_call: TRBD1
v_call: TRBV10-2
cdr3_aa: ASSRSPWDSSYEQY

j_call: TRBJ2-5
cdr3_length: 12
d_call: NA
v_call: TRBV27
cdr3_aa: ASSPTSGGGGQY

j_call: TRBJ1-2
cdr3_length: 9
d_call: NA
v_call: TRBV29-1
cdr3_aa: SGRGGGGYT

j_call: TRBJ1-5
cdr3_length: 11
d_call: NA
v_call: TRBV7-2
cdr3_aa: ASSAQRGQPQH

j_call: TRBJ1-2
cdr3_length: 13
d_call: TRBD1
v_call: TRBV5-8
cdr3_aa: ASSLGDRDVYGYT

j_call: TRBJ2-4
cdr3_length: 13
d_call: NA
v_call: TRBV19
cdr3_aa: ASSPSGLAKNIQY

j_call: TRBJ1-1
cdr3_length: 9
d_call: NA
v_call: TRBV11-3
cdr3_aa: ASSSQGLAF

j_call: TRBJ2-1
cdr3_length: 11
d_call: NA
v_call: TRBV27
cdr3_aa: ASSREYYNEQF

j_call: TRBJ2-5
cdr3_length: 9
d_call: NA
v_call: TRBV5-1
cdr3_aa: ASSLRETQY

j_call: TRBJ2-7
cdr3_length: 13
d_call: TRBD1
v_call: TRBV9
cdr3_aa: ASSVGGTGVHEQY

j_call: TRBJ1-3
cdr3_length: 14
d_call: NA
v_call: TRBV2
cdr3_aa: ASSGEVLNSGNTIY

j_call: TRBJ1-1
cdr3_length: 12
d_call: TRBD1
v_call: TRBV19
cdr3_aa: ASSITGGNTEAF

j_call: TRBJ2-1
cdr3_length: 12
d_call: NA
v_call: TRBV5-4
cdr3_aa: ASSLGLAGNEQF

j_call: TRBJ2-2
cdr3_length: 10
d_call: NA
v_call: TRBV29-1
cdr3_aa: SVTESTGELF

j_call: TRBJ2-4
cdr3_length: 16
d_call: NA
v_call: TRBV19
cdr3_aa: ASSIEGGASVAKNIQY

j_call: TRBJ2-1
cdr3_length: 12
d_call: TRBD2
v_call: TRBV2
cdr3_aa: ASRRDYQHNEQF